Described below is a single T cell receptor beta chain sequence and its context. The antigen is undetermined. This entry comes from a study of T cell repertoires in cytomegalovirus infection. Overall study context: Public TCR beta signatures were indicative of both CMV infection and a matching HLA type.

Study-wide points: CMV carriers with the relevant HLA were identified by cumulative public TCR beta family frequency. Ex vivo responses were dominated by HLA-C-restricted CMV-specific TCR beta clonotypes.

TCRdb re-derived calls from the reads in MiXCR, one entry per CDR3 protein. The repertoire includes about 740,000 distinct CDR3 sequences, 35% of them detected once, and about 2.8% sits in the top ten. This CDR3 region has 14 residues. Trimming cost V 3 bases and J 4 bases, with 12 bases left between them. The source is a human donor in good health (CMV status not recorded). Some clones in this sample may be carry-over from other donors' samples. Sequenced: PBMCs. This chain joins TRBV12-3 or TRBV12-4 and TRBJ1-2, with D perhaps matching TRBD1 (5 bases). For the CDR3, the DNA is TGTGCCAGCAGTTTGGGGACTTCGGTCTATGGCTACACCTTC. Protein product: CASSLGTSVYGYTF.